This T cell receptor beta chain appears in the sequencing data of a study of control samples from healthy donors and cancer patients. Germline lookup yields CDR1 SNHLY and CDR2 FYNNEI. This CDR3 contains 15 residues. V trimming: 0 bases; J trimming: 5 bases; junction bases outside the gene matches: 4. Only in-frame clones appear in the TCRdb table, and some are missing; sequencing was by immunoSEQ multiplex PCR. The sample has some 79,000 clones, less than 90% seen once; the top ten hold just under 4%. The gene calls are TRBV2 and TRBJ2-1; TRBD2 aligns across 7 bases. Input material: blood. The receptor comes from a woman between 50 and 59 years old in good health. The CDR3 DNA follows: TGTGCCAGCAGTGAAGCTTCGGGAGGCCACAATGAGCAGTTCTTC. Translated: CASSEASGGHNEQFF.